This TCR beta chain was sequenced in a study of PD-1 blockade in classical Hodgkin lymphoma. The table came from immunoSEQ multiplex PCR; TCRdb's copy has only in-frame clones and leaves some out. Found here are 25,000 to 35,000 clones, approximately 70% of them singletons; the top ten hold 12% to 15%. Each patient relapsed following autologous stem cell transplantation, and prior brentuximab vedotin exposure differed. To note about this clone: The antigen remains undetermined.

General study results and limits: Unlike CD8+ TCR diversity, which did not rise significantly by C4D1, CD4+ TCR diversity did. Baseline diversity resembling that of newly diagnosed patients was seen in complete responders. Diminished baseline TCR diversity has been reported in newly diagnosed patients relative to healthy donors.

The junction had 6 bases not matched to a gene; V was cut back by 0 bases and J by 6 bases. The CDR3 covers 16 residues. The V gene's germline CDR1 is SGHTA and CDR2 FQGNSA. Material: peripheral blood mononuclear cells (PBMCs), obtained before the second cycle of nivolumab. This chain links TRBV7-2 with TRBJ2-1; TRBD2 agrees at 9 bases. The sequence derives from a human donor with classical Hodgkin lymphoma. The CDR3 region is CASSLASAGGPNEQFF. In nucleotides, the CDR3 is TGTGCCAGCAGCTTAGCATCGGCGGGGGGGCCCAATGAGCAGTTCTTC.